This T cell receptor (beta chain) was obtained from a study of blood T cell repertoires in COVID-19 (dated by TCRdb to the early 2020s). General notes on the study: Samples covering the acute and convalescent phases of COVID-19 were provided by collaborators in the United States, Italy and Spain. The prospective study material was composed of cDNA or gDNA derived from T cells, B-cell-depleted T cells, or PBMCs. The dataset comprised deeply sampled blood TCRbeta repertoires from subjects exposed to, actively infected with, or recovered from COVID-19. A freely available public database, intended as a resource for researchers studying the immune response to SARS-CoV-2, is where the repertoires were released. The samples were drawn from two sources: the first 160 participants of the ongoing ImmuneRACE study, and approximately 1,300 subjects contributed by 6 global collaborators. A de-identified subject ID, COVID-19 status, age in years and sex were almost always included in the sample metadata. Where HLA class I and class II types were available, the types were taken from metadata supplied by the sample provider, not from assay-based typing.

The germline V gene gives CDR1 as SGDLS and CDR2 as YYNGEE. The CDR3 covers 15 residues, taking in both the cysteine and the phenylalanine. Only CDR3 DNA is held: 45 bases, read in frame from base 1. A distance of 20 bases separates the germline ends of V and J, which lose 6 bases and 5 bases respectively. Summary of the overall study and its limitations: The amount of clinical and demographic metadata varied by source and participant and was provided uncurated.

Each collaborating institution followed its own protocols to collect whole blood in K2EDTA tubes. Collaborator samples were shipped for TCRbeta analysis as frozen whole blood, isolated PBMCs, or DNA extracted from either sample type. Concerning this clone itself: The antigen it binds to is not known. Within one base of it there is no much larger clone, and no base qualities were kept.

The immunoSEQ Assay, a bias-controlled multiplex PCR, was used to amplify TCRbeta CDR3 regions from genomic DNA. The original pipeline was this. The number of nucleated cells in each sample was estimated by amplification of reference gene primers within the assay. Sequence reads were collapsed and filtered to measure the absolute abundance of every unique TCRbeta CDR3 rearrangement. For each sample, productive Simpson clonality was calculated as the square root of Simpson's diversity index over productive rearrangements. Imported from immuneACCESS, the table was reduced by TCRdb to in-frame sequences with V and J called. These copies leave out some clones; in studies compared against another copy, an unresolved V gene accounts for under half, and the cause of the remainder is not known. Clone size and the V and J calls come from that table; the DNA yielded D and trimming. The sample table contains about 220,000 clones; only one count was recorded for about 85% of them. Roughly 21% of the sample rests with the top ten.

Sequencing was carried out using peripheral blood. The rearranged segments are TRBV9 and TRBJ1-2; a confident D gene designation cannot be given. This receptor was identified in a man aged 25-45 years with active or convalescent COVID-19. CDR3 sequence: CASTAGSPGPYGYTF. The sequence in DNA is TGTGCCAGCACGGCGGGGTCACCTGGGCCTTATGGCTACACCTTC.